This TCR beta chain was captured by sequencing in a study of blood T cell repertoires in COVID-19. About the research overall: Samples of COVID-19 (acute and convalescent) were obtained from the United States, Italy and Spain. PBMCs, B-cell-depleted T cells, or T cells were the source of the cDNA or gDNA that made up the material.

Seattle participants joined during active infection and were tracked over time. The CDR3 extends over 13 amino acids. In germline, CDR1 is LNHDA, CDR2 SQIVND (reference sequence). V lost 6 bases, J lost 1 base, and 4 bases lay in between. Measured with immunoSEQ multiplex PCR; TCRdb has only the in-frame clones, and not every one. The sample yields about 420,000 clones, roughly 90% seen once. This rearrangement joins TRBV19 to TRBJ2-6, with D unresolved. The TCR comes from a man between 18 and 35 years old with COVID-19, enrolled during active disease. The sample consisted of peripheral blood. CDR3 sequence (DNA): TGTGCCAGTAGGACATCTGGGGCCAACGTCCTGACTTTC. Translated, it gives CASRTSGANVLTF.